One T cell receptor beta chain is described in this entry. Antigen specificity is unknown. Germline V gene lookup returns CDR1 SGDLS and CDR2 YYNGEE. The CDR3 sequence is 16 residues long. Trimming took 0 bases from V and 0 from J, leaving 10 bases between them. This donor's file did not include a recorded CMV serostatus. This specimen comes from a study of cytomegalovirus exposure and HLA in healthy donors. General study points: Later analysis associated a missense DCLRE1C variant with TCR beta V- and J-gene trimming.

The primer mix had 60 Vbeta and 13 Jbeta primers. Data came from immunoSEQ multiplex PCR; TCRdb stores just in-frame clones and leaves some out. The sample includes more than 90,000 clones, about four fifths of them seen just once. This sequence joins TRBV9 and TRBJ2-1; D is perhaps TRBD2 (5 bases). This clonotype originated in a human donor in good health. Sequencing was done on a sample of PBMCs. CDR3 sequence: CASSVGPGSSYNEQFF. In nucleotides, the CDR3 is TGTGCCAGCAGCGTAGGCCCGGGGAGCTCCTACAATGAGCAGTTCTTC.